The 22 T cell receptor beta chains presented below share a single source sample, sequenced in a study of blood T cell repertoires in COVID-19. Using immunoSEQ multiplex PCR, the repertoire was profiled, and TCRdb retains in-frame clones only, with some absent. The sample has 200,000 to 250,000 clones; about 90% are singletons. Sequenced material: PBMCs or T cells enriched from blood (not recorded which). Receptors were obtained from a woman in her 50s with acute COVID-19.

Comment on this clone: The DNA is omitted, as the CDR3 cannot be located on it reliably, and the CDR3 follows TCRdb's listing. The genes are TRBV7-9 and TRBJ2-2; TRBD2 is the table's D call, not checked against the DNA. The V gene's germline CDR1 is SEHNR and CDR2 FQNEAQ (reference sequence). The CDR3 comprises 16 residues, both ends counted. The chain's CDR3 is CASSFLWGGSTGELFF.

On this clone itself: Different DNA sequences within this sample yield the same CDR3. The chain carries TRBV5-1 and TRBJ1-5, with unresolved D. Trimming stripped 0 bases from V and 3 bases from J, with 7 bases between. CDR1 is SGHRS and CDR2 is YFSETQ in the germline V gene. The length of the CDR3 is 14 residues. DNA for the CDR3: TGCGCCAGCAGCTTGGACAGCCCCAATCAGCCCCAGCATTTT. Amino acids: CASSLDSPNQPQHF.

In this sample, this clone turned up once. CDR3 in amino acids: CASSTQGAGAFF. The CDR3 nucleotides are TGTGCCAGCAGCACACAGGGGGCTGGGGCTTTCTTT. The chain employs TRBV7-9 and TRBJ1-1, with 9 bases fitting TRBD1. Germline-derived CDR1 and CDR2 are SEHNR and FQNEAQ (reference sequence). V dropped 5 bases and J dropped 11; count of bases not matched to a gene: 6. This CDR3 is 12 amino acids long.

The rearrangement joins TRBV19 to TRBJ2-5, with D perhaps matching TRBD2 (5 bases). Trimming took off 6 bases at V and 7 bases at J, with 15 bases between the two ends. Germline V gene data show CDR1 as LNHDA and CDR2 as SQIVND (reference sequence). CDR3 length: 13 amino acids. For the CDR3, the DNA is TGTGCCAGTAGGTCCCCTAGAGGGTGGACCCAGTACTTC. Translating it yields CASRSPRGWTQYF.

The gene calls are TRBV5-8 and TRBJ2-3; the match to TRBD1 covers 7 bases. The CDR3 spans 15 residues. The J segment lost 0 bases and the V segment lost 3 bases, leaving 4 bases of the junction unmatched. Germline V gives CDR1 SGHTS, CDR2 YDEGEE. The CDR3 sequence is CASSSGQASTDTQYF. In DNA, the CDR3 is TGTGCCAGCAGCTCAGGACAGGCAAGCACAGATACGCAGTATTTT.

The rearrangement links TRBV9 to TRBJ1-3; D gene uncertain. V was cut by 3 bases and J by 0 bases, with 10 bases left in between. Per germline, CDR1 SGDLS and CDR2 YYNGEE. The CDR3 is made up of 15 amino acids. CDR3 nucleotides: TGTGCCAGCAGCGCCCCGTTTAACTCTGGAAACACCATATATTTT. Protein sequence: CASSAPFNSGNTIYF.

V gene TRBV6-2 or TRBV6-3 combines with J gene TRBJ1-5; TRBD1 matches 7 bases. Germline loops: CDR1 MNHEY, CDR2 SVGEGT. V lost 5 bases to trimming and J lost 2 bases; unmatched junction nucleotides: 9. The CDR3 runs 16 residues. The CDR3 DNA reads as TGTGCCAGCAGTGACCGACAGGGAAAAGGCAATCAGCCCCAGCATTTT. Its protein is CASSDRQGKGNQPQHF.

At least ten counts were recorded for this clone. The chain recombines TRBV27 with TRBJ2-2; 11 positions match TRBD2. This CDR3 spans 19 amino acids. In germline, CDR1 is MNHEY, CDR2 SMNVEV (reference sequence). J lost 0 bases, V lost 1 base, and 7 bases had no gene match. The CDR3 sequence is CASSLLPPGLAANTGELFF. As DNA, the CDR3 is TGTGCCAGCAGTTTATTGCCCCCGGGACTAGCGGCGAACACCGGGGAGCTGTTTTTT.

This clone was seen a few times. The rearrangement uses TRBV28 and TRBJ1-5, with TRBD1 as a possible D gene (5 bases). This CDR3 region has 16 residues. The germline CDR1 and CDR2 sequences are MDHEN and SYDVKM. With 1 base removed from V and 0 bases from J, the gap between germline ends came to 10 bases. This CDR3 reads CASSLSAGISNQPQHF. The CDR3 DNA sequence: TGTGCCAGCAGTTTATCGGCAGGGATTAGCAATCAGCCCCAGCATTTT.

This clone was seen just once. The CDR3 sequence: CASSEGFGLEQFF. For the CDR3, the DNA is TGTGCCAGCAGTGAGGGCTTTGGACTAGAGCAGTTCTTC. The chain employs TRBV6-1 and TRBJ2-1; tentative D call: TRBD2 (6 bases). Germline V gives CDR1 MNHNS, CDR2 SASEGT. The length of the CDR3 is 13 residues. Trimming pared 3 bases from V and 10 bases from J, leaving 13 bases between.

The genes are TRBV6-1 and TRBJ2-1, with 10 bases matching TRBD1. Germline-derived CDR1 and CDR2 are MNHNS and SASEGT. Trimming cost V 7 bases and J 3 bases; bases outside gene matches: 9. The CDR3 covers 16 residues. Written as DNA, the CDR3 is TGTGCCAGCAATGACTTGGGACAGGGGTTCTACAATGAGCAGTTCTTC. As protein: CASNDLGQGFYNEQFF.

The chain is built from TRBV28 and TRBJ2-1; 9 nucleotides align to TRBD1. This CDR3 is built from 14 residues. Germline CDR1 reads MDHEN; CDR2 reads SYDVKM. The V gene end was trimmed by 4 bases and the J gene end by 16 bases; junction bases not matched to a gene: 14. CDR3 DNA sequence: TGTGCCAGCAGTTCCCCCGGGACAGGGTATAACGCATTCTTC. Encoded protein: CASSSPGTGYNAFF. Full variable domain (rest looked up from reference TRBV28 and TRBJ2-1): DVKVTQSSRYLVKRTGEKVFLECVQDMDHENMFWYRQDPGLGLRLIYFSYDVKMKEKGDIPEGYSVSREKKERFSLILESASTNQTSMYLCASSSPGTGYNAFFGPGTRLTVL.

This clone was picked up one time. CDR3 in amino acids: CASSANRVNSGNTIYF. DNA of the CDR3: TGCGCCAGCAGCGCGAACCGGGTTAACTCTGGAAACACCATATATTTT. This sequence joins TRBV5-1 and TRBJ1-3; D ambiguous. CDR1 and CDR2 (germline): SGHRS, YFSETQ. The CDR3 covers 16 residues. The V and J ends lost 4 bases and 0 bases respectively, with 14 bases between them.

The rearrangement uses TRBV6-5 and TRBJ2-7; tentatively, D is TRBD1 (6 bases). The CDR3 is 14 amino acids. Germline loops: CDR1 MNHEY, CDR2 SVGAGI. V lost 10 bases to trimming and J lost 2 bases, with 18 bases between them. The CDR3, as DNA: TGTGCCACCCCAAATGAGGGACACCCCTACGAGCAGTACTTC. It yields the protein CATPNEGHPYEQYF.

The chain carries TRBV27 and TRBJ1-1, with 8 bases matching TRBD1. The V segment lost 0 bases and the J segment 5 bases; nucleotides outside the gene matches: 2. Germline CDR1 MNHEY, CDR2 SMNVEV (reference sequence). The CDR3 totals 14 residues. The CDR3 DNA is TGTGCCAGCAGTTTATCATACAGGGGGACTGAAGCTTTCTTT. This gives the protein CASSLSYRGTEAFF.

This chain joins TRBV27 and TRBJ2-3, with TRBD2 matching over 16 bases. The germline V gene has CDR1 MNHEY and CDR2 SMNVEV (reference sequence). Trimming at V came to 4 bases and at J to 6 bases, leaving 7 bases not matched to a gene. The CDR3 length is 17 residues. The CDR3 region is CASSWAGLAGGQDTQYF. CDR3 nucleotides: TGTGCCAGCAGTTGGGCGGGACTAGCGGGAGGGCAGGATACGCAGTATTTT.

This chain joins TRBV9 and TRBJ1-5; D is unclear. The CDR3 totals 16 residues. V was cut by 3 bases and J by 7 bases, with 20 bases left in between. From germline, CDR1 is SGDLS and CDR2 YYNGEE. CDR3 sequence (DNA): TGTGCCAGCAGCGGGGGAGTCGATGTCGGTAGCCAGCCCCAGCATTTT. It is translated as CASSGGVDVGSQPQHF.

This clone was recorded once. The rearrangement uses TRBV9 and TRBJ2-2; TRBD2 aligns across 8 bases. The trim removed 5 bases at V and 1 base at J, leaving 7 bases unmatched. The CDR3 covers 16 residues. Germline CDR1 reads SGDLS; CDR2 reads YYNGEE. The CDR3 coding sequence is TGTGCCAGCAGTAGGGGCGGGACTAGGAACACCGGGGAGCTGTTTTTT. This translates into CASSRGGTRNTGELFF. The whole variable domain, remainder taken from reference TRBV9 and TRBJ2-2, is DSGVTQTPKHLITATGQRVTLRCSPRSGDLSVYWYQQSLDQGLQFLIQYYNGEERAKGNILERFSAQQFPDLHSELNLSSLELGDSALYFCASSRGGTRNTGELFFGEGSRLTVL.

The rearrangement uses TRBV11-3 and TRBJ2-2; 10 bases are a match to TRBD2. Germline loops: CDR1 SGHNT, CDR2 YENEEA. Germline trimming cut 8 bases from V and 6 bases from J; bases unmatched to any gene: 0. This CDR3 is 12 amino acids long. CDR3 loop: CASGTSAGELFF. The CDR3 DNA sequence: TGTGCCAGCGGGACTAGCGCCGGGGAGCTGTTTTTT.

This clone was seen just once. The rearrangement links TRBV25-1 to TRBJ2-7, with TRBD2 matching over 9 bases. Losses at the gene ends were 8 bases for V and 3 bases for J; bases not matched to a gene: 5. In germline, CDR1 is MGHDK, CDR2 SYGVNS. The length of the CDR3 is 13 residues. CDR3 sequence (DNA): TGTGCCAGCGGGTCTAGCGGGGTCTACGAGCAGTACTTC. As protein: CASGSSGVYEQYF.

CDR3 in DNA: TGTGCCAGCAGTGAAGGGGCGGGAGCGAATACGCAGTATTTT. Encoded protein: CASSEGAGANTQYF. The rearrangement links TRBV6-1 to TRBJ2-3; 7 bases line up with TRBD2. Unmatched junction bases numbered 5, after V lost 1 base and J lost 7 bases. From germline, CDR1 is MNHNS and CDR2 SASEGT. The CDR3 runs to 14 residues.

The V gene is TRBV24-1, the J gene TRBJ1-1; no firm D call. This CDR3 has 13 amino acids. V was clipped by 4 bases and J by 4 bases, with 9 bases between them. CDR1 and CDR2 (germline): KGHDR, SFDVKD. The CDR3 nucleotides read TGTGCCACCAGTGACCGGGGTGTCACTGAAGCTTTCTTT. Its translation: CATSDRGVTEAFF.